This record concerns one TCR beta chain sequence. Its antigen is unidentified. These data belong to a study of OX40 agonist ivuxolimab in advanced cancers. Across the study: It was permissible to have had prior anti-PD-1, anti-PD-L1 or anti-CTLA-4 therapy, and approximately 40% had some. Of the patients, three showed partial responses, one with hepatocellular carcinoma and two with cutaneous melanoma. The study, taken as a whole, reports: Circulating CD4+ and CD8+ T cells showed clonal expansion by week 6 at 0.1 to 3.0 mg/kg.

The sampling schedule covered blood at baseline, cycle 4 day 1, and cycle 7 day 1. Libraries were prepared by immunoSEQ multiplex PCR; TCRdb keeps only in-frame clonotypes and omits some of them. The sample has 65,000 to 85,000 clones, 75% to 90% seen once. The ends were cut back, 3 bases at V and 0 bases at J, with 16 bases in the middle. Germline V gene data show CDR1 as SGDLS and CDR2 as YYNGEE. This CDR3 has 17 amino acids. The receptor's source is an adult with an advanced solid tumor such as melanoma, head and neck, liver or kidney cancer. Material: CD4+ or CD8+ T cells sorted from blood, obtained in a trial of the OX40 agonist ivuxolimab. The genes are TRBV9 and TRBJ2-1; D unclear. The CDR3 coding sequence is TGTGCCAGCAGCGCCTCCCTCGACGGTAGCTCCTACAATGAGCAGTTCTTC. Translation gives CASSASLDGSSYNEQFF.